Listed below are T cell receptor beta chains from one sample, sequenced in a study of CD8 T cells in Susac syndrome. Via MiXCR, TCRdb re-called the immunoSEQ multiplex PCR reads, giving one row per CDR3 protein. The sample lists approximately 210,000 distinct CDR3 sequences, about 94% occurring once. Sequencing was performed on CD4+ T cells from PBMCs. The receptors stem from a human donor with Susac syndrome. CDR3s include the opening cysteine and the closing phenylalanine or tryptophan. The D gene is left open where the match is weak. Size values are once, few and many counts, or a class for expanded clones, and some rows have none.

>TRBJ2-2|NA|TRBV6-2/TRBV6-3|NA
CASEDSNTGELFF
TGTGCCAGTGAGGATTCGAACACCGGGGAGCTGTTTTTT
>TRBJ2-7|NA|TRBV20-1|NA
CSARDSRDYEQYF
TGCAGTGCTAGAGATTCCAGGGACTACGAGCAGTACTTC
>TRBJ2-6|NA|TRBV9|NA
CASSVGFSNGANVLTF
TGTGCCAGCAGCGTAGGGTTCAGCAATGGGGCCAACGTCCTGACTTTC
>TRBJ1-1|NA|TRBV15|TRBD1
CATSRDAGGTEAFF
TGTGCCACCAGCAGAGATGCAGGGGGCACTGAAGCTTTCTTT
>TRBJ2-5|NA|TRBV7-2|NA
CASGNLETQYF
TGTGCCAGCGGAAACTTAGAGACCCAGTACTTC
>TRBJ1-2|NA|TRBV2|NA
CASSGTYGYTF
TGTGCCAGCAGTGGGACATATGGCTACACCTTC
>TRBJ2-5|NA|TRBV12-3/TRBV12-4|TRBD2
CASRPNALAGGPKTQYF
TGTGCCAGCAGACCTAATGCCCTAGCGGGGGGGCCAAAGACCCAGTACTTC
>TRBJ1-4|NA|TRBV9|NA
CASSFTGTNEKLFF
TGTGCCAGCAGCTTTACAGGAACTAATGAAAAACTGTTTTTT
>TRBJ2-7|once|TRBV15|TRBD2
CATKRGGPFYEQYF
TGTGCCACCAAGCGGGGGGGTCCCTTCTACGAGCAGTACTTC
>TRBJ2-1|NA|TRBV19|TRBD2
CASSARLAGRNNEQFF
TGTGCCAGTAGTGCCCGACTAGCGGGGAGGAACAATGAGCAGTTCTTC
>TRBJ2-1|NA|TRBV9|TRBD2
CASSTLAGVSYNEQFF
TGTGCCAGCAGCACACTAGCGGGGGTCTCCTACAATGAGCAGTTCTTC
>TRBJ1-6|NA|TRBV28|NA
CASTPSRGPTLHF
TGTGCCAGTACCCCCTCTCGGGGTCCCACCCTCCACTTT
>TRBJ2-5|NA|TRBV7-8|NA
CASFKGGQETQYF
TGTGCCAGCTTCAAAGGGGGGCAAGAGACCCAGTACTTC
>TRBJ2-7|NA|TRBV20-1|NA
CSASPGEPHSYEQYF
TGCAGTGCTAGCCCCGGGGAGCCCCACTCCTACGAGCAGTACTTC
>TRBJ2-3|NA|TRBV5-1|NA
CASSLSRTGDTQYF
TGCGCCAGCAGCTTGTCAAGGACGGGTGATACGCAGTATTTT
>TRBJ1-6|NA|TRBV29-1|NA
CSVRTDIYNSPLHF
TGCAGCGTCCGGACGGATATCTATAATTCACCCCTCCACTTT
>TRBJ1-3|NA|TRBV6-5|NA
CASRKGNTIYF
TGTGCCAGCAGGAAGGGAAACACCATATATTTT
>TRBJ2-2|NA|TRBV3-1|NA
CASGRVATGELFF
TGTGCCTCTGGGCGGGTCGCAACCGGGGAGCTGTTTTTT
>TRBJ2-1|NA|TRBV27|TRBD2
CASSSYLSTSGGSRNEQFF
TGTGCCAGCAGTTCCTACCTCTCGACTAGCGGGGGATCAAGAAATGAGCAGTTCTTC
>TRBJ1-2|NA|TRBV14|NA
CASSAPGVRFDGYTF
TGTGCCAGCAGCGCGCCAGGGGTTAGGTTCGATGGCTACACCTTC
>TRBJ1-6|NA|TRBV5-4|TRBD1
CASTSPGGSYNSPLHF
TGTGCCAGTACGTCTCCAGGGGGCTCCTATAATTCACCCCTCCACTTT
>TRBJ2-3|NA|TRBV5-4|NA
CASSLTQGVADTQYF
TGTGCCAGCAGCTTAACCCAGGGCGTAGCAGATACGCAGTATTTT
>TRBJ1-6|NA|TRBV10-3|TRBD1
CARRDSYNSPLHF
TGTGCCAGGAGGGACAGCTATAATTCACCCCTCCACTTT
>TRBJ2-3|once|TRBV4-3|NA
CASSQGRGGTSTDTQYF
TGCGCCAGCAGCCAAGGGAGAGGGGGGACTAGCACAGATACGCAGTATTTT
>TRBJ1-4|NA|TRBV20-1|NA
CSARQTRDRGEKLFF
TGCAGTGCTAGACAAACCCGGGACCGCGGGGAAAAACTGTTTTTT
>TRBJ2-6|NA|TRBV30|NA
CAWYFESSGANVLTF
TGTGCCTGGTATTTTGAGAGCTCTGGGGCCAACGTCCTGACTTTC
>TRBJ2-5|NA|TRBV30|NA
CAWSVLGSAETQYF
TGTGCCTGGAGTGTACTAGGGTCGGCAGAGACCCAGTACTTC
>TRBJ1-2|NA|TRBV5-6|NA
CASSRRPGRHYGYTF
TGTGCCAGCAGCCGAAGACCGGGGAGGCATTATGGCTACACCTTC
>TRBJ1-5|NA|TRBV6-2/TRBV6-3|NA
CASRPSDFNQPQHF
TGTGCCAGCAGGCCCTCGGACTTTAATCAGCCCCAGCATTTT
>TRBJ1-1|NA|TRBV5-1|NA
CASSLARATEAFF
TGCGCCAGCAGCTTGGCAAGGGCCACTGAAGCTTTCTTT
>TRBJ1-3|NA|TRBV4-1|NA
CASSQEAPQSRAGNTIYF
TGCGCCAGCAGCCAAGAAGCCCCCCAGTCGAGAGCTGGAAACACCATATATTTT
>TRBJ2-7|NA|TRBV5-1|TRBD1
CASRTGERYEQYF
TGCGCCAGCAGGACAGGGGAAAGGTACGAGCAGTACTTC
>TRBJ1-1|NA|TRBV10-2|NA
CASRRSTGTEAFF
TGCGCCAGCAGACGTTCCACGGGCACTGAAGCTTTCTTT
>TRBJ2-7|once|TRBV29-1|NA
CSVLRGLGVEQYF
TGCAGCGTCCTGAGAGGGCTGGGGGTCGAGCAGTACTTC
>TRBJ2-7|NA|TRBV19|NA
CASSISPGNYEQYF
TGTGCCAGTAGTATAAGTCCAGGGAACTACGAGCAGTACTTC
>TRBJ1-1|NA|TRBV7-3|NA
CASSLTSDGGEAFF
TGTGCCAGCAGCTTAACGTCGGACGGGGGTGAAGCTTTCTTT
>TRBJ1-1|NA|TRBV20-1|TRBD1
CSGPETGGYPEAFF
TGCAGTGGTCCGGAGACAGGGGGCTACCCTGAAGCTTTCTTT
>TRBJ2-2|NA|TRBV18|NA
CASSPRGDHTGELFF
TGTGCCAGCTCACCAAGGGGAGATCACACCGGGGAGCTGTTTTTT
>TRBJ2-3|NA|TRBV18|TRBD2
CASSPIPLSGGQDTQYF
TGTGCCAGCTCACCAATCCCCCTTAGCGGGGGTCAGGATACGCAGTATTTT
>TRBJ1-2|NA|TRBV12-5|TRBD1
CASGFSGGWYGYTF
TGTGCTAGTGGTTTTTCAGGGGGTTGGTATGGCTACACCTTC
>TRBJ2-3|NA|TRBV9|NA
CASSPQTGSDTQYF
TGTGCCAGCAGCCCACAAACCGGTTCAGATACGCAGTATTTT
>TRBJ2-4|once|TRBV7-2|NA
CASSLGAGNIQYF
TGTGCCAGCAGCTTAGGGGCGGGTAACATTCAGTACTTC
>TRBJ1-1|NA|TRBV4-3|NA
CASSQEPRTEAFF
TGCGCCAGCAGCCAAGAACCTAGGACTGAAGCTTTCTTT
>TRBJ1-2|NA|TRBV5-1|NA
CASSASGAVRYGYTF
TGCGCCAGCAGCGCCTCAGGGGCGGTACGCTATGGCTACACCTTC
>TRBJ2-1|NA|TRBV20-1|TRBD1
CSAIGQGAEGRDEQFF
TGCAGTGCTATCGGACAGGGGGCTGAGGGGCGAGATGAGCAGTTCTTC
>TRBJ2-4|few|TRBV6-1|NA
CASSKETLAKNIQYF
TGTGCCAGCAGTAAAGAGACATTAGCCAAAAACATTCAGTACTTC
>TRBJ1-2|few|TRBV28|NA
CASSLVGAGGYTF
TGTGCCAGCAGTTTAGTTGGGGCGGGCGGCTACACCTTC
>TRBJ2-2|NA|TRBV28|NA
CASSLTTGNTGELFF
TGTGCCAGCAGTTTAACGACAGGGAACACCGGGGAGCTGTTTTTT
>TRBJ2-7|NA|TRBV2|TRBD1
CASRDGQGGSYEQYF
TGTGCCAGCAGGGATGGACAGGGGGGTTCCTACGAGCAGTACTTC
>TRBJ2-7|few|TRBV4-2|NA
CASSQDGQGPYEQYF
TGTGCCAGCAGCCAAGACGGGCAGGGGCCCTACGAGCAGTACTTC
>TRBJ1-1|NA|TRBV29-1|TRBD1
CSALDRGDTEAFF
TGCAGCGCCCTAGACAGGGGAGACACTGAAGCTTTCTTT
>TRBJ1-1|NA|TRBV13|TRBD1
CASSLGRGLGTEAFF
TGTGCCAGCAGCTTAGGCAGGGGGCTCGGCACTGAAGCTTTCTTT
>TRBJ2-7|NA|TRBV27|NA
CASSRRYEQYF
TGTGCCAGCAGCAGACGCTACGAGCAGTACTTC
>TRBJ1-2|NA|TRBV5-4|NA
CASSLRRVNGYTF
TGTGCCAGCAGCTTGCGAAGGGTAAATGGCTACACCTTC
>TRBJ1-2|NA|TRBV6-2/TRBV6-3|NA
CASTYSGVYGYTF
TGTGCCAGCACTTACTCCGGCGTCTATGGCTACACCTTC
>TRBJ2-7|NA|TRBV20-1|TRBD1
CSAYQAGTGAYEQYF
TGCAGTGCCTATCAAGCCGGGACAGGGGCCTACGAGCAGTACTTC
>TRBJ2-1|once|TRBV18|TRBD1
CASSGQGVDNEQFF
TGTGCCAGCTCGGGACAGGGAGTGGACAATGAGCAGTTCTTC